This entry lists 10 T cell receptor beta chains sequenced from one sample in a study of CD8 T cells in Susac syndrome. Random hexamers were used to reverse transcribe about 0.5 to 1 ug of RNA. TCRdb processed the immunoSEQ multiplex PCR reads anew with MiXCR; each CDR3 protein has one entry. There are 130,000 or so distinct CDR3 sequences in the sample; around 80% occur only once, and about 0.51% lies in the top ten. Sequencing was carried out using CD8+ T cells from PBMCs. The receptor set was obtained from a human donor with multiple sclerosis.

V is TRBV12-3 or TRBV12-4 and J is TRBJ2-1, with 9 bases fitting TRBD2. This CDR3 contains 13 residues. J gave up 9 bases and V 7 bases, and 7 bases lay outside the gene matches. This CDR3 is CASKLAGVVEQFF. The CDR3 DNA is TGTGCCAGCAAATTAGCGGGAGTGGTTGAGCAGTTCTTC.

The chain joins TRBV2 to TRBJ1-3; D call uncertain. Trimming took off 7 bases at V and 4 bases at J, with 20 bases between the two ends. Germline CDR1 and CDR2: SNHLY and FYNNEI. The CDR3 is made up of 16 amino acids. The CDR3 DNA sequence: TGTGCCAGCATCGGCGAAGGCGAAATGGGGGGAAACACCATATATTTT. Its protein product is CASIGEGEMGGNTIYF.

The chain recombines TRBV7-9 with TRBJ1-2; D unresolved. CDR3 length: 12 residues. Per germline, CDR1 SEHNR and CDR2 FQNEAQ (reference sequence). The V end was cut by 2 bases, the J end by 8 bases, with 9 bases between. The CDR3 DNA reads TGTGCCAGCAGCTTAATTGGGGAGGGCTACACCTTC. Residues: CASSLIGEGYTF.

CDR3 DNA sequence: TGTGCCAGCAATTCCCTACTAGCGGGGAGGGCAGATACGCAGTATTTT. It codes for CASNSLLAGRADTQYF. The chain combines TRBV12-3 or TRBV12-4 with TRBJ2-3, with 10 bases identical to TRBD2. The CDR3 runs to 16 residues. V lost 7 bases to trimming and J lost 4 bases; unmatched junction nucleotides: 11.

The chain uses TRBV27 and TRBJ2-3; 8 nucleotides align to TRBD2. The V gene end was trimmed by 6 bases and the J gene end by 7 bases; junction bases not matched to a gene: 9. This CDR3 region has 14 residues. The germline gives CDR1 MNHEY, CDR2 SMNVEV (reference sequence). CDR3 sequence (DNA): TGTGCCAGCAGCCCCGGACTAGCCCTTAATACGCAGTATTTT. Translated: CASSPGLALNTQYF.

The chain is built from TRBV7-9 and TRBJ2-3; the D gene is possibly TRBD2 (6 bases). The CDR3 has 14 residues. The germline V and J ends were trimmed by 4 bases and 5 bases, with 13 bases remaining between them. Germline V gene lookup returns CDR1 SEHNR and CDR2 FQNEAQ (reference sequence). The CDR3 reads CASSSREFIDTQYF. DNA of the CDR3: TGTGCCAGCAGCTCTCGGGAGTTTATAGATACGCAGTATTTT.

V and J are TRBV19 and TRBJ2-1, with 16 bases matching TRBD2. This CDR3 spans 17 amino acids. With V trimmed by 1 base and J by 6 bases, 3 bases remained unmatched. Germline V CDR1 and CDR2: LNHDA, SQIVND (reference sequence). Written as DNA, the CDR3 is TGTGCCAGTAGTATAGTGGGACTAGCGGGGGGGATCAATGAGCAGTTCTTC. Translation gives CASSIVGLAGGINEQFF.

The CDR3, as DNA: TGTGCCAGCAGCTTAGGCTTAGGGCCTTGGACTGAAGCTTTCTTT. It codes for CASSLGLGPWTEAFF. J is TRBJ1-1 and V is TRBV7-3; D is unclear. This CDR3 spans 15 amino acids. Trimming shortened V by 2 bases and J by 5 bases, and 15 bases separated the two germline ends. From germline, CDR1 is SGHTA and CDR2 FQGTGA.

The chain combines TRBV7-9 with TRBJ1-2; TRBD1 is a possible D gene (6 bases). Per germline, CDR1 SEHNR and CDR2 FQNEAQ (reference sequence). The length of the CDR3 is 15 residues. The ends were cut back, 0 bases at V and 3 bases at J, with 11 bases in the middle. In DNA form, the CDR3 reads TGTGCCAGCAGCTTAGCCCCACAGGGCCACTATGGCTACACCTTC. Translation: CASSLAPQGHYGYTF.

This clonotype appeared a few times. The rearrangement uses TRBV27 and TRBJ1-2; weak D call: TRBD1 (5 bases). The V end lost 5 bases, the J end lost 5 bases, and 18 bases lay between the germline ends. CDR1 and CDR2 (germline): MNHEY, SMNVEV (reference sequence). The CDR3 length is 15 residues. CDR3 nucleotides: TGTGCCAGCAGTCCAATCGCGGGGGGAGGGTATGGCTACACCTTC. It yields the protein CASSPIAGGGYGYTF.